Following are 29 T cell receptor beta chains from one sample sequenced in a study of blood T cell repertoires in COVID-19. Clones were read by immunoSEQ multiplex PCR, and TCRdb kept only the in-frame ones, dropping some. The sample holds 200,000 to 300,000 clones, approximately 78% seen once. Material for sequencing was peripheral blood. These receptors were taken from a woman younger than 35 with acute or convalescent COVID-19.

This clone was detected only once. This chain connects TRBV4-1 to TRBJ2-1; TRBD2 aligns across 11 bases. This CDR3 is 17 amino acids long. V lost 3 bases to trimming and J lost 8 bases; unmatched junction nucleotides: 12. Germline V lookup: CDR1 MGHRA, CDR2 YSYEKL. CDR3 sequence (DNA): TGCGCCAGCAGCCAGCCGGGACTAGCGGTAATGGGAGATGAGCAGTTCTTC. This encodes CASSQPGLAVMGDEQFF.

V is TRBV6-5 and J is TRBJ2-3; a possible D gene is TRBD2 (6 bases). CDR3 length: 11 amino acids. V was trimmed by 8 bases and J by 4 bases, leaving 7 bases between them. CDR1 is MNHEY, CDR2 SVGAGI, per germline. The CDR3 is CASGGADTQYF. The CDR3 nucleotides read TGTGCCAGCGGCGGGGCAGATACGCAGTATTTT.

The V and J genes are TRBV11-2 and TRBJ2-5, with TRBD1 matching 11 bases. The trim removed 3 bases at V and 3 bases at J, leaving 3 bases unmatched. The germline V gene has CDR1 SGHAT and CDR2 FQNNGV. This CDR3 is 15 amino acids long. This chain's CDR3 is CASSFRTGGEETQYF. Here the CDR3 DNA reads TGTGCCAGCAGCTTTCGGACAGGGGGCGAAGAGACCCAGTACTTC.

In its sample, this clone was seen once. The chain has TRBV30 and TRBJ2-6, with D perhaps TRBD2 (5 bases). Germline V gives CDR1 GTSNPN, CDR2 SVGIG (reference sequence). Trimming cost V 2 bases and J 2 bases, with 7 bases left between them. CDR3 size: 14 residues. For the CDR3, the DNA is TGTGCCTGGAGTCGAGGGACTGGGGCCAACGTCCTGACTTTC. This codes for CAWSRGTGANVLTF.

This clone has only one observation. V usage is TRBV4-3 and J usage is TRBJ2-5; 10 bases agree with TRBD2. The CDR3 spans 15 residues. V lost 4 bases and J lost 1; bases outside the gene matches: 3. Germline assignment: CDR1 LGHNA and CDR2 YSLEER. The CDR3 nucleotides read TGCGCCAGCAGCCGTAGCGGGGGGAGCCAAGAGACCCAGTACTTC. It is translated as CASSRSGGSQETQYF.

The chain uses TRBV7-9 and TRBJ2-7; 7 bases match TRBD1. CDR1 is SEHNR, CDR2 FQNEAQ, per germline (reference sequence). The V segment lost 7 bases and the J segment 0 bases; nucleotides outside the gene matches: 9. This CDR3 comprises 15 residues. CDR3 nucleotides: TGTGCCAGCACCCCAGGGGACAGCGTCTCCTACGAGCAGTACTTC. It yields the protein CASTPGDSVSYEQYF.

This chain connects TRBV29-1 to TRBJ2-7; 11 bases align to TRBD2. The J segment lost 2 bases and the V segment lost 7 bases, leaving 4 bases of the junction unmatched. The germline V gene encodes CDR1 SQVTM and CDR2 ANQGSEA. CDR3 length: 13 amino acids. In DNA form, the CDR3 reads TGCAGCGCATTAGCGGGAGGGCCCTACGAGCAGTACTTC. This encodes CSALAGGPYEQYF.

This clone has a handful of counts. The rearrangement links TRBV7-9 to TRBJ1-4, with D possibly TRBD1 on 5 matching bases. Trimming took 6 bases from V and 2 from J, leaving 13 bases between them. The CDR3 extends over 15 amino acids. CDR1 SEHNR and CDR2 FQNEAQ come from the germline V gene (reference sequence). The CDR3 loop is CASSYDSATNEKLFF. DNA of the CDR3: TGTGCCAGCAGTTACGACAGTGCGACTAATGAAAAACTGTTTTTT.

The chain recombines TRBV3-1 (or the pseudogene TRBV3-2) with TRBJ2-5; 8 bases agree with TRBD2. The germline CDR1 and CDR2 sequences are LGHDT and YNNKEL (reference sequence). The length of the CDR3 is 16 residues. Trimming removed 1 base from V and 2 bases from J; junction bases left unmatched: 6. The CDR3 nucleotides are TGTGCCAGCAGCCAAGGTGGGAGCGGGAGACAAGAGACCCAGTACTTC. Amino acid sequence: CASSQGGSGRQETQYF.

In nucleotides, the CDR3 is TGTGCCACCAGACAGGGGAGGGAGACCCAGTACTTC. Translated: CATRQGRETQYF. V is TRBV6-5 and J is TRBJ2-5, with TRBD1 matching 8 bases. J was trimmed by 5 bases and V by 10 bases; bases with no gene match: 6. The V gene's germline CDR1 is MNHEY and CDR2 SVGAGI. The CDR3 consists of 12 residues.

V is TRBV5-4 and J is TRBJ2-7; D unresolved. There are 14 residues in the CDR3. The germline V and J ends were trimmed by 0 bases and 0 bases, with 7 bases remaining between them. Germline assignment: CDR1 SGHNT and CDR2 YYREEE (reference sequence). The CDR3, as DNA: TGTGCCAGCAGCTTGGTTCCCAGCTCCTACGAGCAGTACTTC. As protein: CASSLVPSSYEQYF.

This clone was recorded only once. The J gene is TRBJ1-6, the V gene TRBV30, with TRBD1 as a possible D gene (6 bases). In germline, CDR1 is GTSNPN, CDR2 SVGIG (reference sequence). Trimming cost V 4 bases and J 6 bases, with 10 bases left between them. The CDR3 consists of 13 residues. For the CDR3, the DNA is TGTGCCTGGATTGGACAGCCTAATTCACCCCTCCACTTT. Its protein product is CAWIGQPNSPLHF. Using reference TRBV30 and TRBJ1-6 for the parts outside the CDR3, the full variable domain is SQTIHQWPATLVQPVGSPLSLECTVEGTSNPNLYWYRQAAGRGLQLLFYSVGIGQISSEVPQNLSASRPQDRQFILSSKKLLLSDSGFYLCAWIGQPNSPLHFGNGTRLTVT.

This chain joins TRBV28 and TRBJ2-2, with TRBD2 as a possible D gene (5 bases). Germline-derived CDR1 and CDR2 are MDHEN and SYDVKM. The CDR3 runs 13 residues. Deletions cut 7 bases from V and 5 bases from J, with 11 bases between. CDR3 nucleotide sequence: TGTGCCAGCAAGACGGGGTGGACCGGGGAGCTGTTTTTT. This codes for CASKTGWTGELFF.

J is TRBJ2-2 and V is TRBV6-2 or TRBV6-3; 11 bases agree with TRBD1. Germline loops: CDR1 MNHEY, CDR2 SVGEGT. The CDR3 spans 16 residues. With 5 bases clipped from V and 4 bases from J, the junction kept 6 bases outside the gene matches. CDR3 residues: CASSRWTGGPTGELFF. Here the CDR3 DNA reads TGTGCCAGCAGTCGATGGACAGGGGGCCCCACCGGGGAGCTGTTTTTT.

The CDR3 DNA sequence: TGTGCCAGCAGCTTGCAATACAGGGAACCAGACACCTTC. This encodes CASSLQYREPDTF. This chain joins TRBV5-6 and TRBJ1-2, with D tentatively TRBD1 (6 bases). Germline V lookup: CDR1 SGHDT, CDR2 YYEEEE. This CDR3 is built from 13 residues. V was shortened by 1 base and J by 12 bases, with 16 bases between the two germline ends.

This sequence joins TRBV14 and TRBJ2-7; 10 bases are a match to TRBD2. With 4 bases clipped from V and 4 bases from J, the junction kept 4 bases outside the gene matches. The CDR3 runs to 14 residues. Germline V gives CDR1 SGHDN, CDR2 FVKESK. CDR3 loop: CASSRAGGPYEQYF. CDR3 nucleotide sequence: TGTGCCAGCAGCCGAGCGGGAGGGCCTTACGAGCAGTACTTC.

This clone has just a few counts. V and J are TRBV3-1 (or the pseudogene TRBV3-2) and TRBJ2-3; TRBD2 aligns across 9 bases. This CDR3 is built from 15 residues. The V gene end was trimmed by 4 bases and the J gene end by 3 bases; junction bases not matched to a gene: 5. Germline CDR1 and CDR2: LGHDT and YNNKEL (reference sequence). The CDR3 is CASSLRLAVTDTQYF. CDR3 bases: TGTGCCAGCAGCCTCCGACTAGCGGTAACAGATACGCAGTATTTT.

Sample share makes this clone medium-sized (0.01 to 0.1%). The chain joins TRBV15 to TRBJ2-2, with 8 bases matching TRBD1. CDR1 and CDR2 (germline): LNHNV, YYDKDF (reference sequence). The CDR3 sequence is 17 residues long. The trim removed 4 bases at V and 4 bases at J, leaving 11 bases unmatched. The CDR3: CATSNPSGQGLTGELFF. In DNA, the CDR3 is TGTGCCACCAGCAACCCCTCTGGACAGGGCCTCACCGGGGAGCTGTTTTTT.

The chain couples TRBV29-1 to TRBJ2-1; 11 nucleotides match TRBD2. The CDR3 length is 12 residues. Germline assignment: CDR1 SQVTM and CDR2 ANQGSEA. In DNA form, the CDR3 reads TGCCTGACTAGCGGGGTGGGTTATGAGCAGTTCTTC. It codes for CLTSGVGYEQFF.

The chain has TRBV7-8 and TRBJ1-5, with no clear D. The V and J ends lost 2 bases and 3 bases respectively, with 23 bases between them. The CDR3 spans 19 residues. Germline assignment: CDR1 SGHVS and CDR2 FQNEAQ. The CDR3 reads CASSLYGVGLNWSNQPQHF. In DNA, the CDR3 is TGTGCCAGCAGCTTATACGGGGTAGGTCTCAATTGGTCCAATCAGCCCCAGCATTTT. The entire variable domain, with the rest obtained from reference TRBV7-8 and TRBJ1-5, is as follows: GAGVSQSPRYKVAKRGQDVALRCDPISGHVSLFWYQQALGQGPEFLTYFQNEAQLDKSGLPSDRFFAERPEGSVSTLKIQRTQQEDSAVYLCASSLYGVGLNWSNQPQHFGDGTRLSIL.

The rearrangement links TRBV7-2 to TRBJ1-6; D ambiguous. V was shortened by 5 bases and J by 10 bases, with 18 bases between the two germline ends. The CDR3 length is 15 residues. Per germline, CDR1 SGHTA and CDR2 FQGNSA. The DNA for the CDR3 is TGTGCCAGCAGCCCTTGGGCCGGGGTAAGGTCACCCCTCCACTTT. Translated, it gives CASSPWAGVRSPLHF.

The chain has TRBV2 and TRBJ1-1; TRBD1 might be the D (5 bases). V was pared by 6 bases and J by 3 bases, with 11 bases between. In germline, CDR1 is SNHLY, CDR2 FYNNEI. CDR3 length equals 13 residues. CDR3 bases: TGTGCCAGCAGGAAGACAGTCCACACTGAAGCTTTCTTT. It is translated as CASRKTVHTEAFF. Full variable domain (rest looked up from reference TRBV2 and TRBJ1-1): EPEVTQTPSHQVTQMGQEVILRCVPISNHLYFYWYRQILGQKVEFLVSFYNNEISEKSEIFDDQFSVERPDGSNFTLKIRSTKLEDSAMYFCASRKTVHTEAFFGQGTRLTVV.

Only a few counts were recorded for this clone. V gene TRBV28 combines with J gene TRBJ1-2; unclear D gene. Germline V gives CDR1 MDHEN, CDR2 SYDVKM. The V and J ends lost 1 base and 6 bases respectively, with 6 bases between them. This CDR3 is 12 amino acids long. In DNA form, the CDR3 reads TGTGCCAGCAGTTTATTCTCGGATGGCTACACCTTC. It translates to CASSLFSDGYTF.

The chain employs TRBV4-3 and TRBJ2-1, with D maybe TRBD2 (6 bases). Germline lookup yields CDR1 LGHNA and CDR2 YSLEER. Trimming removed 3 bases from V and 5 bases from J, with 20 bases in between. The CDR3 is made up of 17 amino acids. DNA for the CDR3: TGCGCCAGCAGCCAGGGAACGGCGGGGCCCGGGGACAATGAGCAGTTCTTC. This codes for CASSQGTAGPGDNEQFF.

The chain combines TRBV30 with TRBJ2-6; tentatively, D is TRBD1 (6 bases). CDR1 and CDR2 (germline): GTSNPN, SVGIG (reference sequence). V lost 3 bases to trimming and J lost 0 bases, with 12 bases between them. The CDR3 is 16 amino acids. The CDR3 region has the DNA TGTGCCTGGAGGACGGGACACCGCTCTGGGGCCAACGTCCTGACTTTC. Translated, it gives CAWRTGHRSGANVLTF.

This clone was found a few times. The chain combines TRBV6-4 with TRBJ2-3; the match to TRBD2 covers 8 bases. In germline, CDR1 is MRHNA, CDR2 SNTAGT. Trimming removed 0 bases from V and 0 bases from J; junction bases left unmatched: 11. The CDR3 has 19 residues. The DNA of the CDR3 is TGTGCCAGCAGTGACTCGAGGCTCCTAGCGGGCCCTAGCACAGATACGCAGTATTTT. Its translation is CASSDSRLLAGPSTDTQYF.

The chain combines TRBV11-2 with TRBJ2-7, with a weak D call TRBD2 (6 bases). This CDR3 spans 15 amino acids. Germline V lookup: CDR1 SGHAT, CDR2 FQNNGV. Trimming removed 1 base from V and 5 bases from J, with 15 bases in between. The DNA of the CDR3 is TGTGCCAGCAGCTTAGTGGCCGGCTCGGGGGACGAGCAGTACTTC. It is translated as CASSLVAGSGDEQYF. The variable domain in full, completed from reference TRBV11-2 and TRBJ2-7, reads EAGVAQSPRYKIIEKRQSVAFWCNPISGHATLYWYQQILGQGPKLLIQFQNNGVVDDSQLPKDRFSAERLKGVDSTLKIQPAKLEDSAVYLCASSLVAGSGDEQYFGPGTRLTVT.

V gene TRBV5-4 combines with J gene TRBJ2-1, with 8 bases fitting TRBD2. Trimming removed 4 bases from V and 6 bases from J; junction bases left unmatched: 6. Germline CDR1 is SGHNT and CDR2 is YYREEE (reference sequence). The CDR3 totals 14 residues. The CDR3 DNA reads as TGTGCCAGCAGCCCGGGAGGGGTGGGCAATGAGCAGTTCTTC. Encoded protein: CASSPGGVGNEQFF.

J is TRBJ1-1 and V is TRBV7-2; 8 positions agree with TRBD1. This CDR3 comprises 15 residues. CDR1 and CDR2 (germline): SGHTA, FQGNSA. Unmatched junction bases numbered 5, after V lost 5 bases and J lost 0 bases. The CDR3 DNA follows: TGTGCCAGCAGCGGACAGGGACAGTTGAACACTGAAGCTTTCTTT. This codes for CASSGQGQLNTEAFF.